This TCR beta chain came from a study of identical twins (dated by TCRdb to 2015 to 2016). As for the study more broadly: TCR alpha and beta repertoires from monozygotic twins, unrelated adults of various ages and cord blood were deep-sequenced to test whether fetal clonotypes persist. Replicate twin experiments were performed at different times using different library preparation protocols to rule out contamination. Overall study results and their limits: Zero-insertion analyses could be partly confounded by invariant T cells such as MAIT and iNKT, though diverse VJ usage argued against such confounding for most clonotypes. Abundant cord blood beta clonotypes had fewer insertions, young adult naive repertoires showed a similar but weaker trend, and memory repertoires showed no such trend. Compared with coincidental sharing between unrelated individuals, out-of-frame TCR alpha sequences shared between twins had an excess of sequences with low generation probability. Because the same donors could not be followed over many years, the conclusions relied on cross-sectional statistical analysis. Recombination models systematically underestimated out-of-frame TCR alpha sharing in monozygotic twins but agreed with sharing between unrelated individuals. The excess sharing between twins in beta out-of-frame sequences was weaker because fewer shared sequences reduced the signal-to-noise ratio.

Cut back by 6 bases and 12 bases, the V and J ends lie 18 bases apart. Taken from the germline V gene, the CDR1 and CDR2 loops are MDHEN and SYDVKM. The CDR3 runs 12 residues from the cysteine to the phenylalanine. The DNA shown is the 36-base CDR3, in frame from base 1. With respect to this clonotype: Its antigen target is currently unknown. No much larger clonotype is one base removed from it; base qualities were not supplied.

The receptor library was made with 5' RACE. Sequencing instrument: Illumina HiSeq 2000. Template switching added a universal primer binding site, and the final cDNA carried a unique molecular identifier that allowed TCR cDNA molecules to be counted accurately. Specific primers in the conserved constant-segment region were used to synthesize first-strand cDNA for the TCR alpha and beta chains. Each cDNA library was double barcoded, with a SMART-Mk sample barcode plus Illumina barcodes, to control for contamination. TruSeq adapter sequences along with Illumina sample barcodes were introduced in two successive PCR steps. The Illumina HiSeq platform was used with custom primers to sequence TCR alpha and beta cDNA libraries. In the authors' own workflow: MiGEC was used to process raw reads and extract unique molecular identifiers, and MiXCR was used to find CDR3 positions. Recombination models were inferred per individual with the repgenHMM and IGoR tools using an EM algorithm. Shared clonotypes were analyzed with the tcR package in R, and sharing was normalized by the product of cloneset sizes. To study raw recombination without the effects of thymic and clonal selection, out-of-frame nonproductive sequences were analyzed. The public reads were quality trimmed at Q25 with fastp and then assembled into clones with MiXCR by TCRdb, keeping productive beta chains. Each record represents a unique CDR3 protein, reported with the most common genes and DNA among its rows. TCRdb, not the original authors, processed these V and J calls. Present in this sample are roughly 470,000 distinct CDR3 sequences, roughly an eighth of which were seen just once. In total, the top ten clones hold more than 0.8% of the sample.

Every donor in the study was a healthy Caucasian. The twin cohort comprised three pairs of female monozygotic twins, all aged roughly 18 to 29 years. CD4+ and CD8+ T cell populations were isolated with positive isolation kits from Invitrogen. The sample was also reused in another study, on yellow fever vaccine responses in identical twins. As noted in the second study: According to the authors, the vaccine-induced T cell response in identical twins seemed to be partly convergent and partly specific to each individual. In identical twins, the study followed T cell clones that responded to the vaccine with precision.

This TCR was sampled from a woman younger than 30 in good health. The sequenced sample was CD4+ T cells sorted from blood. Recombination connected TRBV28 to TRBJ2-7, with TRBD1 perhaps the D gene, on 5 matching bases. The nucleotide sequence reads TGTGCCAGCAGGTCCGACAGTTTTAGACGGTACTTC. This gives the protein CASRSDSFRRYF.